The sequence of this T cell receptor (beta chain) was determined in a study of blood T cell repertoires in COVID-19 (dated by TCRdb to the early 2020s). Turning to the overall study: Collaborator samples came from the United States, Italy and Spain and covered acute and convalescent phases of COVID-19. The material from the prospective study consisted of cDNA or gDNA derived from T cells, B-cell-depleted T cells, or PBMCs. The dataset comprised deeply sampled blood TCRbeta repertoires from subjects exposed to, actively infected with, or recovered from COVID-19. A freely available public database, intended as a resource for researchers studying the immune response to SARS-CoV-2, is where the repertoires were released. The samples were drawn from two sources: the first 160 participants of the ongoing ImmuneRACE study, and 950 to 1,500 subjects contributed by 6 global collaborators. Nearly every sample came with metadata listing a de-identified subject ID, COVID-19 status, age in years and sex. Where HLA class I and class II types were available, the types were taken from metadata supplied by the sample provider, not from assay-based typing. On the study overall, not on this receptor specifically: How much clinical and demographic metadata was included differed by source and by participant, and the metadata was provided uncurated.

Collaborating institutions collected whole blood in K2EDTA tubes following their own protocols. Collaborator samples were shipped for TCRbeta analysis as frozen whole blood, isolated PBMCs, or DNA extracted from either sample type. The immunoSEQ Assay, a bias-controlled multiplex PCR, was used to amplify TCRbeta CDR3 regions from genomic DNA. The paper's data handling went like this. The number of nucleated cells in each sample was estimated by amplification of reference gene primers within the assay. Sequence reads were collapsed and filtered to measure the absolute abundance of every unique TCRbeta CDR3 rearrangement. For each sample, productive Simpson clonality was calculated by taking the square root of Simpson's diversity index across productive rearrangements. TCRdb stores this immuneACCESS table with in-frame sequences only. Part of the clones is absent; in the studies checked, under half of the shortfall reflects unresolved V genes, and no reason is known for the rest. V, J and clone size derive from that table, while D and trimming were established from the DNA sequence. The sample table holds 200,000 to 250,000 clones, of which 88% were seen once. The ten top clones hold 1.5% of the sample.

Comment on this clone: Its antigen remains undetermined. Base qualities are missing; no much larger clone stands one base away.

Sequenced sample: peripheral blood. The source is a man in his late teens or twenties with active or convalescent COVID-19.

The DNA sequence is given as TGTGCCAGCAGCTTAGCGTTCTCCAGACAGCAAGTCTCTGGAAACACCATATATTTT. Its translation reads: CASSLAFSRQQVSGNTIYF. The sequence links TRBV7-2 to TRBJ1-3; the D gene is perhaps TRBD1, on 5 matching bases. Between the V and J ends, shortened by 0 bases and 0 bases respectively, the junction contains 18 bases. Taken from cysteine to phenylalanine, the CDR3 has 19 residues. The retained sequence is limited to the CDR3, 57 bases, with the frame set at the first base. Sequences SGHTA (CDR1) and FQGNSA (CDR2) are obtained from the germline V gene.